The 27 T cell receptor beta chains below all came from one sample that was sequenced in a study of T cell repertoires in cytomegalovirus infection. Antigens for these TCRs are unknown. TCRdb reprocessed the reads with MiXCR, giving one entry per CDR3 protein. The sample lists about 830,000 distinct CDR3 sequences; 32% were seen once. This specimen consisted of cultured CD8+ T cells from PBMCs, obtained from culture after CMV antigen stimulation. These receptors were collected from a human donor in good health (CMV status not recorded). Some clones in this sample may be carry-over from other donors' samples.

This clonotype was counted only a few times. The V call is TRBV7-9, the J call TRBJ1-2; 8 bases line up with TRBD1. The germline CDR1 and CDR2 sequences are SEHNR and FQNEAQ (reference sequence). The CDR3 is 15 residues long. The junction had 9 bases not matched to a gene; V was cut back by 4 bases and J by 5 bases. The CDR3 region is CASSSRDRPVYGYTF. CDR3 sequence (DNA): TGTGCCAGCAGCTCCAGGGACAGGCCGGTATATGGCTACACCTTC. Using reference TRBV7-9 and TRBJ1-2 for the parts outside the CDR3, the full variable domain is DTGVSQNPRHKITKRGQNVTFRCDPISEHNRLYWYRQTLGQGPEFLTYFQNEAQLEKSRLLSDRFSAERPKGSFSTLEIQRTEQGDSAMYLCASSSRDRPVYGYTFGSGTRLTVV.

The chain employs TRBV7-9 and TRBJ2-5, with 7 positions matching TRBD2. The CDR3 is 17 residues long. V gave up 6 bases and J gave up 3 bases; unmatched junction bases: 16. The germline V gene encodes CDR1 SEHNR and CDR2 FQNEAQ (reference sequence). The CDR3 bases are TGTGCCAGCAGGACCCACCTGGGGGGGAGATCGGAAGAGACCCAGTACTTC. Translated, it gives CASRTHLGGRSEETQYF.

This clonotype was seen a handful of times. The chain links TRBV10-3 to TRBJ2-3; tentatively, D is TRBD1 (8 bases). Germline V lookup: CDR1 ENHRY, CDR2 SYGVKD. V lost 6 bases to trimming and J lost 8 bases, with 15 bases between them. The CDR3 extends over 13 amino acids. This chain's CDR3 is CAIRQDREGTQYF. The CDR3 DNA reads as TGTGCCATCAGACAGGACAGGGAGGGTACGCAGTATTTT.

This chain uses TRBV7-6 with TRBJ1-4; D gene uncertain. The CDR3 runs to 12 residues. CDR1 and CDR2 from the germline V gene are SGHVS and FNYEAQ. Trimming pared 5 bases from V and 9 bases from J, leaving 10 bases between. The CDR3 nucleotides are TGTGCCAGCAGCCAGGATATGAAAAAACTGTTTTTT. It specifies CASSQDMKKLFF.

This clonotype was found a few times. This chain uses TRBV4-2 with TRBJ2-7, with a tentative D call TRBD1 (5 bases). The V gene's germline CDR1 is LGHNA and CDR2 YNFKEQ. This CDR3 is built from 15 residues. V dropped 0 bases and J dropped 2 bases, with 11 bases sitting between them. This CDR3 is CASSQDGAGAYEQYF. As DNA, the CDR3 is TGTGCCAGCAGCCAAGATGGGGCAGGTGCCTACGAGCAGTACTTC.

V is TRBV5-6 and J is TRBJ2-7; D unresolved. The CDR3 extends over 13 amino acids. Trimming cost V 0 bases and J 7 bases, with 11 bases left between them. The germline gives CDR1 SGHDT, CDR2 YYEEEE. The CDR3 loop reads CASSLDWMVEQYV. CDR3 DNA sequence: TGTGCCAGCAGCTTGGACTGGATGGTGGAGCAGTACGTC.

In this sample, this clonotype turned up many times. V and J are TRBV7-2 and TRBJ2-3, with unresolved D. V was shortened by 5 bases and J by 4 bases, with 7 bases between the two germline ends. Germline V gives CDR1 SGHTA, CDR2 FQGNSA. This CDR3 has 12 residues. The CDR3 DNA reads as TGTGCCAGCAGCCCTAGAGCAGATACGCAGTATTTT. It codes for CASSPRADTQYF.

This clonotype came up many times. The chain recombines TRBV6-1 with TRBJ1-5; TRBD1 agrees at 7 bases. Trimming took 0 bases from V and 1 from J; bases not matched to a gene: 15. Germline V lookup: CDR1 MNHNS, CDR2 SASEGT. There are 20 residues in the CDR3. The CDR3 nucleotides are TGTGCCAGCAGTGAAGCGTTCTGTGACAGGGAGGCCGTGAGCAATCAGCCCCAGCATTTT. Protein product: CASSEAFCDREAVSNQPQHF.

This clonotype was counted only a few times. The chain recombines TRBV4-3 with TRBJ2-3, with D perhaps TRBD1 or TRBD2 (5 bases each). Per the germline V gene, CDR1 is LGHNA and CDR2 is YSLEER. This CDR3 is built from 15 residues. V was pared by 0 bases and J by 6 bases, with 13 bases between. The DNA of the CDR3 is TGCGCCAGCAGCCAAGATAACCGGGGCAGGGATACGCAGTATTTT. Translated: CASSQDNRGRDTQYF.

The CDR3 protein is CAISEPGGRAGQYV. In nucleotides, the CDR3 is TGTGCCATCAGTGAGCCCGGCGGACGAGCAGGGCAGTACGTC. The chain carries TRBV10-3 and TRBJ2-7; D not certain. Trimming removed 2 bases at V and 9 bases at J, with 17 bases between. The CDR3 extends over 14 amino acids. Germline V gives CDR1 ENHRY, CDR2 SYGVKD.

This clonotype was counted once. The chain combines TRBV27 with TRBJ1-4; D not resolved. Germline values: CDR1 MNHEY, CDR2 SMNVEV (reference sequence). This CDR3 contains 16 residues. V gave up 5 bases and J gave up 5 bases, with 18 bases separating them. The chain's CDR3 is CASSPLSRLGNEKLFF. The CDR3 DNA follows: TGTGCCAGCAGTCCCCTATCCCGGTTAGGGAATGAAAAACTGTTTTTT.

The CDR3 nucleotides read TGCGCCAGCACCAATCACGGGGCCGCCAACAATGAGCAGTTCTTC. It translates to CASTNHGAANNEQFF. The V gene is TRBV4-1, the J gene TRBJ2-1; tentatively, D is TRBD1 or TRBD2 (5 bases each). This CDR3 has 15 residues. With 7 bases removed from V and 5 bases from J, the gap between germline ends came to 18 bases. Per germline, CDR1 MGHRA and CDR2 YSYEKL.

This clonotype was detected only a few times. The chain links TRBV7-3 to TRBJ1-1; D not resolved. Germline V gene sequence: CDR1 SGHTA, CDR2 FQGTGA. With 4 bases removed from V and 4 bases from J, the gap between germline ends came to 22 bases. There are 17 residues in the CDR3. CDR3 amino acids: CASSSEPGFPDITEAFF. The CDR3 DNA follows: TGTGCCAGCAGCTCTGAGCCCGGTTTTCCGGATATCACTGAAGCTTTCTTT.

This clonotype was detected ten times or more. The genes are TRBV7-6 and TRBJ1-4, with a weak D call TRBD1 (6 bases). Germline values: CDR1 SGHVS, CDR2 FNYEAQ. CDR3 size: 15 residues. The germline V and J ends were trimmed by 5 bases and 7 bases, with 17 bases remaining between them. CDR3 in amino acids: CASSPEGGGVEKLFF. The CDR3 coding sequence is TGTGCCAGCAGCCCTGAAGGGGGAGGTGTTGAAAAACTGTTTTTT.

The V gene is TRBV7-9, the J gene TRBJ2-1, with a weak D call TRBD2 (5 bases). The CDR3 contains 16 residues. V was clipped by 4 bases and J by 0 bases, with 13 bases between them. Looked up from germline, CDR1 is SEHNR and CDR2 is FQNEAQ (reference sequence). CDR3 in DNA: TGTGCCAGCAGCTCTCGGGTAGGGAGCTCCTACAATGAGCAGTTCTTC. It specifies CASSSRVGSSYNEQFF.

The chain employs TRBV6-6 and TRBJ2-7; no reliable D call. V was cut by 0 bases and J by 4 bases, with 10 bases left in between. Germline CDR1 and CDR2: MNHNY and SVGAGI (reference sequence). The CDR3 spans 14 residues. The CDR3: CASSYSSSSYEQYV. DNA for the CDR3: TGTGCCAGCAGTTACTCCTCCTCCTCATACGAGCAGTACGTC.

The genes are TRBV6-2 or TRBV6-3 and TRBJ2-5; D remains unclear. The germline CDR1 and CDR2 sequences are MNHEY and SVGEGT. Trimming took off 7 bases at V and 1 base at J, with 10 bases between the two ends. This CDR3 has 13 amino acids. CDR3 nucleotides: TGTGCCAGCACACTGCGCCTCCAAGAGACCCAGTACTTC. Protein product: CASTLRLQETQYF.

The chain recombines TRBV15 with TRBJ2-1; the D is unclear. V lost 1 base, J lost 0 bases, and 10 bases lay in between. CDR1 is LNHNV, CDR2 YYDKDF, per germline (reference sequence). This CDR3 is built from 16 residues. CDR3 in DNA: TGTGCCACCAGCAGAGGAGTACAGAGCTCCTACAATGAGCAGTTCTTC. It translates to CATSRGVQSSYNEQFF. Filled out from reference TRBV15 and TRBJ2-1, the complete variable domain reads DAMVIQNPRYQVTQFGKPVTLSCSQTLNHNVMYWYQQKSSQAPKLLFHYYDKDFNNEADTPDNFQSRRPNTSFCFLDIRSPGLGDTAMYLCATSRGVQSSYNEQFFGPGTRLTVL.

The chain employs TRBV6-2 or TRBV6-3 and TRBJ1-1, with D possibly being TRBD1 (5 bases). Trimming pared 6 bases from V and 7 bases from J, leaving 21 bases between. CDR1 MNHEY and CDR2 SVGEGT come from the germline V gene. This CDR3 comprises 15 residues. CDR3: CASRTRRIDSFEAFF. The CDR3 DNA sequence: TGTGCCAGCAGAACAAGGAGAATTGACAGCTTTGAAGCTTTCTTT.

For this clonotype: It is likely a read error, because the conserved phenylalanine at the end of the CDR3 is missing. The CDR3 here is CASSDSLQETQYL. Here the CDR3 DNA reads TGTGCCAGCTCTGACAGCCTCCAAGAGACCCAGTACTTA. The chain links TRBV12-3 or TRBV12-4 to TRBJ2-5; a possible D gene is TRBD1 (5 bases). V dropped 8 bases and J dropped 1 base, with 11 bases sitting between them. The CDR3 loop spans 13 amino acids.

This CDR3 is CASSPPSGGGGADTQYF. The CDR3 region has the DNA TGTGCCAGCAGCCCCCCCAGTGGCGGGGGCGGGGCAGATACGCAGTATTTT. This chain connects TRBV5-3 to TRBJ2-3, with D maybe TRBD2 (7 bases). TRBV5-3 is annotated as an ORF whose role is uncertain. Between the trimmed V and J ends, which lost 8 bases and 4 bases, there was a span of 26 bases. The CDR3 sequence is 17 residues long.

This sequence joins TRBV27 and TRBJ1-4; TRBD1 is a possible D gene (5 bases). V was pared by 3 bases and J by 6 bases, with 14 bases between. The CDR3 consists of 15 residues. In germline, CDR1 is MNHEY, CDR2 SMNVEV (reference sequence). The DNA for the CDR3 is TGTGCCAGCAGTTTTGGGACGGTTCCTTATGAAAAACTGTTTTTT. Amino acids: CASSFGTVPYEKLFF.

The rearrangement uses TRBV7-6 and TRBJ1-6; possibly TRBD1 for D (5 bases). Per germline, CDR1 SGHVS and CDR2 FNYEAQ. There are 16 residues in the CDR3. Trimming took off 0 bases at V and 0 bases at J, with 6 bases between the two ends. The CDR3 loop is CASSLAGGSYNSPLHF. The CDR3 bases are TGTGCCAGCAGCTTAGCGGGGGGCTCCTATAATTCACCCCTCCACTTT.

The rearrangement joins TRBV7-9 to TRBJ2-7, with 9 bases matching TRBD1. Germline-derived CDR1 and CDR2 are SEHNR and FQNEAQ (reference sequence). The CDR3 length is 13 residues. J gave up 5 bases and V 7 bases, and 6 bases lay outside the gene matches. This CDR3 is CASIGQGIHEQYF. CDR3 nucleotide sequence: TGTGCCAGCATCGGACAGGGGATCCACGAGCAGTACTTC.

The CDR3 sequence is CATSDIKRTDYNEQFF. CDR3 bases: TGTGCCACCAGTGATATCAAAAGGACAGATTACAATGAGCAGTTCTTC. The chain uses TRBV24-1 and TRBJ2-1, with D perhaps TRBD1 (6 bases). This CDR3 has 16 residues. Germline-derived CDR1 and CDR2 are KGHDR and SFDVKD. V shed 3 bases and J shed 4 bases, with 15 bases lying between them.

This clonotype has more than one count but fewer than ten. The rearrangement links TRBV2 to TRBJ2-7; D gene ambiguous. CDR3 length: 10 amino acids. CDR1 is SNHLY, CDR2 FYNNEI, per germline. V shed 7 bases and J shed 4 bases, with 5 bases lying between them. CDR3 sequence: CASNGYEQYV. For the CDR3, the DNA is TGTGCCAGCAATGGATACGAGCAGTACGTC.

There are many counts of this clonotype. The chain uses TRBV7-8 and TRBJ2-3; TRBD1 matches at 8 bases. Per the germline V gene, CDR1 is SGHVS and CDR2 is FQNEAQ. The CDR3 loop spans 14 amino acids. The V and J ends lost 3 bases and 4 bases, in that order; junction bases with no gene match: 3. CDR3 in amino acids: CASSFGQGPDTQYF. The CDR3, as DNA: TGTGCCAGCAGCTTTGGACAGGGTCCAGATACGCAGTATTTT. Full variable domain (remainder filled in from reference TRBV7-8 and TRBJ2-3): GAGVSQSPRYKVAKRGQDVALRCDPISGHVSLFWYQQALGQGPEFLTYFQNEAQLDKSGLPSDRFFAERPEGSVSTLKIQRTQQEDSAVYLCASSFGQGPDTQYFGPGTRLTVL.